Listed below are T cell receptor beta chains from one sample, sequenced in a study of OX40 agonist ivuxolimab in advanced cancers. Method: immunoSEQ multiplex PCR; TCRdb's copy keeps in-frame clones and lacks some. The sample includes 45,000 to 60,000 clones, roughly three quarters seen only once; the top ten take about 1.2%. Sample: CD4+ or CD8+ T cells sorted from blood, taken in a trial of the OX40 agonist ivuxolimab. The receptors here all came from an adult with an advanced solid tumor such as melanoma, head and neck, liver or kidney cancer. Both conserved end residues are part of each CDR3. Fields, in order: D gene, V gene, clone size, J gene, CDR3 DNA, CDR3 protein. A D gene is named only where the DNA matches it firmly. Where a row states a size, it is once, few, many or the class of an expanded clone; other rows omit it.

.,TRBV18,.,TRBJ2-7,TGTGCCAGCTCACCACAGGGACACCCTTACGAGCAGTACTTC,CASSPQGHPYEQYF
.,TRBV6-5,.,TRBJ2-3,TGTGCCAGCAGCCGAGGGTCGCGATCAGATACGCAGTATTTT,CASSRGSRSDTQYF
TRBD1,TRBV9,.,TRBJ2-3,TGTGCCAGCAGCGTAGAGGCAGGGGGAGTGGATACGCAGTATTTT,CASSVEAGGVDTQYF
TRBD2,TRBV5-4,once,TRBJ2-1,TGTGCCAGCAGCTTGGCCGGGACTAGTAATGAGCAGTTCTTC,CASSLAGTSNEQFF
.,TRBV30,few,TRBJ2-7,TGTGCGGTAGGAGCCTACGAGCAGTACTTC,CAVGAYEQYF
.,TRBV21-1,.,TRBJ2-7,TGTGCCAGCCCCTGGGGGGGCGAGCAGTACTTC,CASPWGGEQYF
.,TRBV4-1,.,TRBJ1-2,TGCGCCAGCAGCCAAGATTCCCTGGGGAACTATGGCTACACCTTC,CASSQDSLGNYGYTF
TRBD2,TRBV2,.,TRBJ2-5,TGTGCCAGCAGTGAACAATTAGCGGGGACGGAGACCCAGTACTTC,CASSEQLAGTETQYF
.,TRBV30,.,TRBJ2-1,TGTGCCTGGGCCCCAAGACCAGGGGCAAGCTCCTACAATGAGCAGTTCTTC,CAWAPRPGASSYNEQFF
TRBD1,TRBV7-2,.,TRBJ2-1,TGTGCCAGCAGCTTAGTGGGACAGGATTACAATGAGCAGTTCTTC,CASSLVGQDYNEQFF
.,TRBV7-3,.,TRBJ2-6,TGTGCCAGCAGCTTGACCTCTGGGGCCAACGTCCTGACTTTC,CASSLTSGANVLTF
TRBD1,TRBV6-5,.,TRBJ1-2,TGTGCCAGCAGTTACTCGGACAGGGGCGGTGGCTACACCTTC,CASSYSDRGGGYTF
.,TRBV2,.,TRBJ1-3,TGTGCCAGCAGTGCCTATGGCCCTGGAAACACCATATATTTT,CASSAYGPGNTIYF
.,TRBV19,.,TRBJ1-2,TGTGCCAGTACCCGGGCGGGGCCAATCTATGGCTACACCTTC,CASTRAGPIYGYTF
TRBD1,TRBV15,.,TRBJ1-6,TGTGCCACCAGCAGAACCCAGGGGGCACGGAATTCACCCCTCCACTTT,CATSRTQGARNSPLHF
TRBD1,TRBV5-1,once,TRBJ2-1,TGCGCCAGCAGCTTGTTGACGACGGGACAGGGCGCCGCCCATGAGCAGTTCTTC,CASSLLTTGQGAAHEQFF
TRBD2,TRBV6-1,.,TRBJ2-3,TGTGCCAGCAGGGAACGGGGGGGCTACAGCACAGATACGCAGTATTTT,CASRERGGYSTDTQYF
TRBD2,TRBV2,.,TRBJ2-5,TGTGCCACTAGCCGGGCGGGAGTGGAGGAGACCCAGTACTTC,CATSRAGVEETQYF
.,TRBV5-1,.,TRBJ1-4,TGCGCCAGCAGCTGGGGGACCGGAGCAACTAATGAAAAACTGTTTTTT,CASSWGTGATNEKLFF
TRBD2,TRBV2,.,TRBJ2-7,TGTGCCAGCAGAGTAAGACCCGGGACTAACTCTTTCTACGAGCAGTACTTC,CASRVRPGTNSFYEQYF
.,TRBV19,.,TRBJ2-1,TGTGCCAGTAGTTCGGGCTACAATGAGCAGTTCTTC,CASSSGYNEQFF
.,TRBV11-1,.,TRBJ1-4,TGTGCCAGCAGCCGGACGGATGATAATGAAAAACTGTTTTTT,CASSRTDDNEKLFF
TRBD2,TRBV5-1,.,TRBJ2-3,TGCGCCAGCAGCATAGGGACTAGCGGGAATGCAGATACGCAGTATTTT,CASSIGTSGNADTQYF
.,TRBV6-1,.,TRBJ2-7,TGTGCCAGCACCGAGGGCCCGACACGGCGGGAGCAGTACTTC,CASTEGPTRREQYF
.,TRBV5-8,.,TRBJ1-2,TGTGCCAGCAGCCTGAACTATGGCTACACCTTC,CASSLNYGYTF
.,TRBV28,.,TRBJ1-1,TGTGCCAGCAGTCAGGGCACTGAAGCTTTCTTT,CASSQGTEAFF
.,TRBV5-1,.,TRBJ1-3,TGCGCCAGCAGCTTGGAACCGGGATACTCTGGAAACACCATATATTTT,CASSLEPGYSGNTIYF
.,TRBV29-1,.,TRBJ1-2,TGCAGCGTTGGACAGGTACTTGGCTACACCTTC,CSVGQVLGYTF
TRBD1,TRBV9,.,TRBJ2-7,TGTGCCAGCAGCATGGGACAGGGGACCTACGAGCAGTACTTC,CASSMGQGTYEQYF
.,TRBV15,.,TRBJ1-6,TGTGCCACCAGCAGAGACAGGGACGGGTCACCCCTCCACTTT,CATSRDRDGSPLHF